This entry describes one TCR beta chain. It lacks a known antigen. No qualities accompany the bases; no much larger clone lies one base away. TCRbeta CDR3 regions were amplified from genomic DNA by means of the immunoSEQ Assay, a bias-controlled multiplex PCR. In the original analysis: The number of nucleated cells in each sample was estimated from the amplification of reference gene primers within the assay. To quantify the absolute abundance of each unique TCRbeta CDR3 rearrangement, sequence reads were collapsed and filtered. Productive Simpson clonality was computed per sample as the square root of Simpson's diversity index over productive rearrangements. In its TCRdb copy, this immuneACCESS table keeps in-frame sequences only and misses some clones. Where compared with another copy, unresolved V genes explain less than half of these, and the others have no known cause. V, J and clone size derive from that table, while D and trimming were established from the DNA sequence. Counted in this sample were approximately 500,000 clones; roughly 91% of them appeared once. Around 7.8% of the sample is in the top ten clones.

This sample stems from a study of blood T cell repertoires in COVID-19 (dated by TCRdb to the early 2020s). With respect to the entire study: Collaborator samples came from the United States, Italy and Spain and covered acute and convalescent phases of COVID-19. The material from the prospective study consisted of cDNA or gDNA derived from T cells, B-cell-depleted T cells, or PBMCs. Subjects who had been exposed to COVID-19, were actively infected with it, or had recovered from it provided the deeply sampled blood TCRbeta repertoires that made up the dataset. A freely available public database, intended as a resource for researchers studying the immune response to SARS-CoV-2, is where the repertoires were released. The samples were drawn from the first 160 participants of the ongoing ImmuneRACE study and from 950 to 1,500 subjects provided by 6 global collaborators. Sample metadata almost always included a de-identified subject ID, COVID-19 status, age in years and sex. Where available, HLA class I and class II types were obtained from metadata supplied by the sample provider rather than from assay-based typing.

At one collaborating source in Seattle, patients were enrolled during active infection and were followed longitudinally through the course of disease. The collaborating institutions used their own protocols to collect whole blood in K2EDTA tubes. For TCRbeta analysis, collaborator samples were shipped as frozen whole blood, as isolated PBMCs, or as DNA extracted from either sample type. CDR1 and CDR2, per the germline V gene (reference sequence), are GTSNPN and SVGIG. Counted from cysteine to phenylalanine, this CDR3 has 13 amino acids. The CDR3 DNA has 39 bases and is translated from base 1. For this chain, trimming is 1 base at the V end and 4 bases at the J end, and the number of junction bases without a gene match is 1. General findings and caveats noted by the study authors: The amount of clinical and demographic metadata varied by source and participant and was provided uncurated.

The material sequenced was peripheral blood. The chain links TRBV30 with TRBJ2-3; TRBD2 aligns with 8 central bases. The origin of this receptor is a woman between 45 and 65 years old with COVID-19, enrolled during active disease. The CDR3 region reads CAWSGTSPDTQYF. The DNA sequence reads TGTGCCTGGAGTGGGACTAGCCCAGATACGCAGTATTTT.